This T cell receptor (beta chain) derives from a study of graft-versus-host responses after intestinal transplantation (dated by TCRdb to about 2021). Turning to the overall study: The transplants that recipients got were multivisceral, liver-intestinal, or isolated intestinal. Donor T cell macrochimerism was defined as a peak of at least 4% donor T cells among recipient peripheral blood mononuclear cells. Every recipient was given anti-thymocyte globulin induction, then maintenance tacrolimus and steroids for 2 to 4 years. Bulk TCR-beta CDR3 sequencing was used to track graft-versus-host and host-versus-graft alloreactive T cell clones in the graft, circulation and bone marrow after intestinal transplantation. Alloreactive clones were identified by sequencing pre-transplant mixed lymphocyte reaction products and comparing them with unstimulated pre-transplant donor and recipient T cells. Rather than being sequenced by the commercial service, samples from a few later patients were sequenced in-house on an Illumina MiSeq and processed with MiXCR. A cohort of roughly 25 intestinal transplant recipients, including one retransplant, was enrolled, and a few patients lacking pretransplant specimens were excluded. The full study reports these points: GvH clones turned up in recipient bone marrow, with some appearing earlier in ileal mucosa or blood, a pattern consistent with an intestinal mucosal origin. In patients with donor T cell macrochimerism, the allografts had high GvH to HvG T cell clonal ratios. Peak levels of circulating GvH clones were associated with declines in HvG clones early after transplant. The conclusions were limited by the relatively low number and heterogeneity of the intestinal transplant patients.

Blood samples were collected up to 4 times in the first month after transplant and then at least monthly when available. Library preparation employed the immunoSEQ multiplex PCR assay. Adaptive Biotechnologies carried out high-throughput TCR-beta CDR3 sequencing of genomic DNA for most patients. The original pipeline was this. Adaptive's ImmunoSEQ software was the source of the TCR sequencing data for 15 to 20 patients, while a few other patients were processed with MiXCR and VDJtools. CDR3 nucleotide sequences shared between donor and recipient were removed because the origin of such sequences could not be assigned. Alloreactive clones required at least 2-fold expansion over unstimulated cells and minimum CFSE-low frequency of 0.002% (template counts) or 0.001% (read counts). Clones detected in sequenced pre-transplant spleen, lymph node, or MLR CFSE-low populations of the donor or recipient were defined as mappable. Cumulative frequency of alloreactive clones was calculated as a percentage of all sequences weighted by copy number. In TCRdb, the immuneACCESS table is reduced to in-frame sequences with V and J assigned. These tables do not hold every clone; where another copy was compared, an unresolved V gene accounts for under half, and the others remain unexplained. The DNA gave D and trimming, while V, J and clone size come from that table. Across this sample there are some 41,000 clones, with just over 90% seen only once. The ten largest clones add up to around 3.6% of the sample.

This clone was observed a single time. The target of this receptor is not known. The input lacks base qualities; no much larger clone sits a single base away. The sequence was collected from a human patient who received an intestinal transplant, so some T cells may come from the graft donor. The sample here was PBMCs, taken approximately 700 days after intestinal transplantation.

The DNA sequence is TGTGCCAGCAGCGTAAGCAACAATGAGCAGTTCTTC. Its protein is CASSVSNNEQFF. The chain couples TRBV9 to TRBJ2-1, with the D gene uncertain. V gives up 1 base and J gives up 5 bases, and the segment between their germline ends measures 4 bases. CDR1 and CDR2 (SGDLS, YYNGEE) derive from the germline V gene. There are 12 amino acids in the CDR3, from cysteine to phenylalanine inclusive. Only the CDR3 DNA stays, 36 bases, in frame from base 1.